The 29 T cell receptor beta chains below all came from one sample that was sequenced in a study of vaccination effects on CD4 cells after COVID-19. Antigens of these TCRs are unknown. Only in-frame clones appear in the TCRdb table, and some are missing; sequencing was by immunoSEQ multiplex PCR. The sample holds 40,000 to 55,000 clones; around 74% are singletons and the top ten take just over 8.5%. CD4+ T cells were isolated after around 10 days of culture. This specimen consisted of CD4+ T cells from PBMCs cultured without peptide, obtained before COVID-19 vaccination. All receptors derive from a human donor who had a prior SARS-CoV-2 infection.

This clone was seen a single time. The rearrangement joins TRBV5-4 to TRBJ1-5; tentative D call: TRBD1 (6 bases). V gave up 0 bases and J gave up 4 bases, with 11 bases separating them. The CDR3 spans 15 residues. The germline gives CDR1 SGHNT, CDR2 YYREEE (reference sequence). The CDR3 here is CASSLDGGANQPQHF. In nucleotides, the CDR3 is TGTGCCAGCAGCTTGGACGGGGGCGCAAATCAGCCCCAGCATTTT.

V is TRBV27 and J is TRBJ1-5; D is unclear. This CDR3 is built from 14 residues. Looked up from germline, CDR1 is MNHEY and CDR2 is SMNVEV (reference sequence). V was shortened by 6 bases and J by 6 bases, with 15 bases between the two germline ends. The CDR3 here is CASSRPGMGQPQHF. Written as DNA, the CDR3 is TGTGCCAGCAGCCGCCCCGGAATGGGTCAGCCCCAGCATTTT.

This clone occurred a few times. The V gene is TRBV7-9, the J gene TRBJ2-1; TRBD2 aligns across 9 bases. Looked up from germline, CDR1 is SEHNR and CDR2 is FQNEAQ (reference sequence). J was trimmed by 7 bases and V by 2 bases; bases with no gene match: 9. The CDR3 is made up of 16 amino acids. This chain's CDR3 is CASSLLSSGSGNEQFF. CDR3 in DNA: TGTGCCAGCAGCTTACTTAGTAGCGGGAGTGGAAATGAGCAGTTCTTC.

This rearrangement joins TRBV5-4 to TRBJ2-1; 16 bases match TRBD2. Trimming at V came to 4 bases and at J to 2 bases, leaving 12 bases not matched to a gene. The germline V gene has CDR1 SGHNT and CDR2 YYREEE (reference sequence). There are 20 residues in the CDR3. The CDR3 DNA reads TGTGCCAGCAGCGACCAGACAGGGACTAGCGGGGGGGCGGCCTACAATGAGCAGTTCTTC. Its translation: CASSDQTGTSGGAAYNEQFF.

The J gene is TRBJ1-4, the V gene TRBV6-5, with TRBD1 matching 7 bases. The CDR3 is 15 residues long. Germline assignment: CDR1 MNHEY and CDR2 SVGAGI. Unmatched junction bases numbered 10, after V lost 4 bases and J lost 8 bases. CDR3 coding DNA: TGTGCCAGCAGTTTCTTAGGGGGCGCTCAGGAAAAACTGTTTTTT. Translating gives CASSFLGGAQEKLFF.

The chain couples TRBV27 to TRBJ2-1, with D tentatively TRBD2 (5 bases). The CDR3 is 19 residues long. Germline CDR1 is MNHEY and CDR2 is SMNVEV (reference sequence). Trimming cost V 1 base and J 2 bases, with 21 bases left between them. In DNA, the CDR3 is TGTGCCAGCAGTTTATGGTCGGGAATCGCCAGAACTACCTACAATGAGCAGTTCTTC. Residues: CASSLWSGIARTTYNEQFF.

The chain uses TRBV5-1 and TRBJ2-2; possibly TRBD1 for D (6 bases). From germline, CDR1 is SGHRS and CDR2 YFSETQ. This CDR3 has 16 amino acids. V dropped 3 bases and J dropped 6 bases, with 18 bases sitting between them. Here the CDR3 reads CASSWATGNGAGELFF. CDR3 nucleotides: TGCGCCAGCAGCTGGGCGACAGGCAACGGAGCCGGGGAGCTGTTTTTT.

CDR3 protein: CASSLLGQPHRELFF. The CDR3 DNA sequence: TGCGCCAGCAGCTTGCTTGGGCAGCCCCACCGGGAGCTGTTTTTT. V gene TRBV5-1 combines with J gene TRBJ2-2; D unresolved. CDR3 length: 15 residues. Germline loops: CDR1 SGHRS, CDR2 YFSETQ. The V end lost 1 base, the J end lost 9 bases, and 16 bases lay between the germline ends.

V is TRBV2 and J is TRBJ2-2; no definite D call. V lost 6 bases and J 3 bases, leaving 11 bases between the germline ends. The germline gives CDR1 SNHLY, CDR2 FYNNEI. This CDR3 spans 14 amino acids. The CDR3 coding sequence is TGTGCCAGCAGCCCAGAGCTCGACACCGGGGAGCTGTTTTTT. Translation gives CASSPELDTGELFF.

J is TRBJ2-2 and V is TRBV5-1; TRBD1 matches at 8 bases. Germline V gives CDR1 SGHRS, CDR2 YFSETQ. This CDR3 spans 16 amino acids. The V gene end was trimmed by 6 bases and the J gene end by 3 bases; junction bases not matched to a gene: 10. The CDR3 sequence is CASTLISTGDTGELFF. For the CDR3, the DNA is TGCGCCAGCACCTTAATTTCGACAGGGGACACCGGGGAGCTGTTTTTT.

This clone occurred a few times. This chain links TRBV7-2 with TRBJ2-1; the match to TRBD2 covers 8 bases. Germline V gene data show CDR1 as SGHTA and CDR2 as FQGNSA. CDR3 length: 15 residues. Germline trimming cut 5 bases from V and 2 bases from J; bases unmatched to any gene: 5. CDR3 DNA sequence: TGTGCCAGCAGCCGTAGCGGGAATACCTACAATGAGCAGTTCTTC. It codes for CASSRSGNTYNEQFF.

This clone was counted once. J is TRBJ2-3 and V is TRBV5-6; TRBD1 or TRBD2 may be the D gene (5 bases each). Germline loops: CDR1 SGHDT, CDR2 YYEEEE. There are 16 residues in the CDR3. Trimming removed 3 bases at V and 3 bases at J, with 17 bases between. CDR3 sequence (DNA): TGTGCCAGCAGCTCGAGGGGAAGGACGGCTACAGATACGCAGTATTTT. This codes for CASSSRGRTATDTQYF.

This clone was picked up a small number of times. The chain carries TRBV10-3 and TRBJ1-1; TRBD1 might be the D (5 bases). CDR3 length: 12 residues. Trimming cost V 0 bases and J 10 bases, with 9 bases left between them. Germline-derived CDR1 and CDR2 are ENHRY and SYGVKD. The CDR3, as DNA: TGTGCCATCAGTGAGTCGAAGGGGATAGCTTTCTTT. It encodes CAISESKGIAFF.

J is TRBJ2-2 and V is TRBV7-9; D not certain. Germline V lookup: CDR1 SEHNR, CDR2 FQNEAQ (reference sequence). Trimming took 4 bases from V and 6 from J, leaving 12 bases between them. The CDR3 is 14 amino acids. The CDR3 here is CASSSGYEAGELFF. CDR3 DNA: TGTGCCAGCAGCTCCGGATACGAGGCCGGGGAGCTGTTTTTT.

A few counts support this clone. The chain couples TRBV5-1 to TRBJ2-1; 9 bases map to TRBD1. The CDR3 covers 13 residues. V gave up 0 bases and J gave up 9 bases; unmatched junction bases: 1. CDR1 is SGHRS and CDR2 is YFSETQ in the germline V gene. The CDR3 reads CASSLDRGLEQFF. The CDR3 nucleotides are TGCGCCAGCAGCTTGGACAGGGGGCTTGAGCAGTTCTTC.

The rearrangement links TRBV5-1 to TRBJ2-7; 9 bases map to TRBD2. Per germline, CDR1 SGHRS and CDR2 YFSETQ. The CDR3 has 15 residues. V trimming: 3 bases; J trimming: 1 base; junction bases outside the gene matches: 5. The CDR3 loop reads CASSSETSGSYEQYF. The CDR3 nucleotides are TGCGCCAGCAGCTCCGAGACTAGCGGTTCCTACGAGCAGTACTTC.

This chain joins TRBV7-6 and TRBJ2-2; D might be TRBD1 or TRBD2, each matching 5 bases. The V end lost 6 bases, the J end lost 6 bases, and 17 bases lay between the germline ends. CDR3 length: 15 residues. CDR1 is SGHVS and CDR2 is FNYEAQ in the germline V gene. DNA of the CDR3: TGTGCCAGCAGTTTAAGAGGGGCGGACTCCGGGGAGCTGTTTTTT. This translates into CASSLRGADSGELFF.

V is TRBV20-1 and J is TRBJ1-1; unclear D gene. Trimming cost V 6 bases and J 1 base, with 6 bases left between them. Germline-derived CDR1 and CDR2 are DFQATT and SNEGSKA (reference sequence). The CDR3 spans 11 residues. CDR3 DNA: TGCAGTGCAGCTAAGAACACTGAAGCTTTCTTT. Its protein is CSAAKNTEAFF.

This clone was seen only once. V and J are TRBV6-5 and TRBJ1-2, with D possibly matching TRBD1 (5 bases). The ends were cut back, 6 bases at V and 0 bases at J, with 11 bases in the middle. Germline-derived CDR1 and CDR2 are MNHEY and SVGAGI. This CDR3 has 14 residues. The CDR3: CASRRQGTNYGYTF. The CDR3 coding sequence is TGTGCCAGCAGACGTCAGGGAACTAACTATGGCTACACCTTC.

The sample holds one count of this clone. The V gene is TRBV6-5, the J gene TRBJ1-1; 9 positions agree with TRBD1. The V gene's germline CDR1 is MNHEY and CDR2 SVGAGI. The CDR3 has 13 residues. V shed 6 bases, J shed 5 bases, and the junction held 4 bases outside the gene matches. The CDR3 coding sequence is TGTGCCAGCAGACCAGGGACAGGGACTGAAGCTTTCTTT. Translation: CASRPGTGTEAFF.

This clone was found a few times. The rearrangement joins TRBV5-1 to TRBJ1-2; D may be TRBD1 (6 bases). This CDR3 region has 14 residues. The V gene lost 0 bases and the J gene lost 0 bases, with 6 bases spanning the gap. Germline lookup yields CDR1 SGHRS and CDR2 YFSETQ. CDR3 in DNA: TGCGCCAGCAGCTTGGACAGGGCTAACTATGGCTACACCTTC. Translation gives CASSLDRANYGYTF.

The rearrangement joins TRBV11-2 to TRBJ2-7, with no clear D. Trimming pared 5 bases from V and 0 bases from J, leaving 11 bases between. The CDR3 runs to 14 residues. Germline CDR1 is SGHAT and CDR2 is FQNNGV. Here the CDR3 DNA reads TGTGCCAGCAGCCAAGACCCAAGCTCCTACGAGCAGTACTTC. Amino acids: CASSQDPSSYEQYF.

The rearrangement joins TRBV19 to TRBJ1-1, with 7 bases fitting TRBD1. V dropped 5 bases and J dropped 8; count of bases not matched to a gene: 5. There are 12 residues in the CDR3. CDR1 and CDR2 from the germline V gene are LNHDA and SQIVND (reference sequence). CDR3 in amino acids: CASSGDSLEAFF. The DNA of the CDR3 is TGTGCCAGTAGTGGGGACAGCCTAGAAGCTTTCTTT.

The chain carries TRBV11-3 and TRBJ2-1; D is undetermined. Germline V gene lookup returns CDR1 SGHNT and CDR2 YENEEA. V lost 0 bases to trimming and J lost 6 bases, with 9 bases between them. The CDR3 is 14 amino acids. The CDR3 DNA reads TGTGCCAGCAGCTTAGATCAGGTAGGCAATGAGCAGTTCTTC. Translation gives CASSLDQVGNEQFF.

The chain is built from TRBV7-8 and TRBJ2-1, with a tentative D call TRBD2 (6 bases). The CDR3 covers 15 residues. V gave up 6 bases and J gave up 5 bases, with 17 bases separating them. Per germline, CDR1 SGHVS and CDR2 FQNEAQ. The CDR3 loop reads CASSGVAAGDNEQFF. The CDR3 nucleotides read TGTGCCAGCAGTGGGGTAGCAGCGGGCGACAATGAGCAGTTCTTC.

The gene calls are TRBV30 and TRBJ2-7; the D gene is possibly TRBD1 (6 bases). This CDR3 comprises 15 residues. Looked up from germline, CDR1 is GTSNPN and CDR2 is SVGIG (reference sequence). Trimming removed 2 bases from V and 6 bases from J, with 20 bases in between. In DNA form, the CDR3 reads TGTGCCTGGAGTACGTGGCGGACAGTCAAGCGCGAGCAGTACTTC. Amino acid sequence: CAWSTWRTVKREQYF.

This chain links TRBV18 with TRBJ2-1; D is unclear. Germline V gene sequence: CDR1 KGHSH, CDR2 LQKENI. The CDR3 is 13 amino acids. V gave up 3 bases and J gave up 4 bases, with 7 bases separating them. The CDR3 reads CASSPPGYNEQFF. The DNA for the CDR3 is TGTGCCAGCTCACCTCCTGGATACAATGAGCAGTTCTTC.

The chain combines TRBV5-5 with TRBJ1-6; D is ambiguous. Per germline, CDR1 SGHKS and CDR2 YYEKEE (reference sequence). The CDR3 sequence is 13 residues long. V was pared by 0 bases and J by 8 bases, with 6 bases between. The CDR3 nucleotides are TGTGCCAGCAGCTTGGAGAGGGATTCACCCCTCCACTTT. Amino acids: CASSLERDSPLHF.

CDR3 amino acids: CASSLDRDLGPLHF. DNA for the CDR3: TGTGCCAGCAGCCTCGACAGGGACCTTGGGCCCCTCCACTTT. The chain recombines TRBV5-4 with TRBJ1-6; 7 nucleotides line up with TRBD1. Germline assignment: CDR1 SGHNT and CDR2 YYREEE (reference sequence). The J segment lost 13 bases and the V segment lost 4 bases, leaving 11 bases of the junction unmatched. The CDR3 covers 14 residues.